This section outlines one T cell receptor beta chain sequence together with its context. As yet, its antigen is unknown. A much larger clone is a single base away; this may be a read error. This sample is part of a study of molecular identifiers for immune sequencing clone quantification. On the study more broadly: Replicates split RNA from roughly 21,000 or 96,000 naive CD8 cells five ways, and the researchers sequenced four portions. Study-level points and caveats: Researchers reportedly could pick up spiked Jurkat TCR RNA from one cell mixed into 1 million or so naive cells. Shared barcodes on identical TCR molecules could underestimate the sizes of highly expanded clones. Over 97% of CMV-specific effector molecules, but under 1% of naive ones, were in clones above 20 copies.

TCRdb itself ran the PCR reads through MiXCR, one entry per CDR3 protein. The sample contains roughly 100,000 distinct CDR3 sequences, 30% to 45% of which appear only once. The CDR3 consists of 14 residues. Deletions cut 3 bases from V and 10 bases from J, with 13 bases between. In germline, CDR1 is SGHVS, CDR2 FQNEAQ. Sequencing was performed on naive CD8+ T cells from blood, with Jurkat cell RNA spiked in. Subset here: FACS-sorted CD8+CD4-CCR7+CD45RA+ naive T cells. This chain uses TRBV7-8 with TRBJ1-6; D uncertain. The receptor comes from a human donor in good health. Some libraries in this study had Jurkat cell RNA spiked in. CDR3 sequence: CASSFGLMGSPLHF. CDR3 DNA sequence: TGTGCCAGCAGCTTTGGGCTCATGGGGTCACCCCTCCACTTT. Combining the CDR3 with reference TRBV7-8 and TRBJ1-6 gives the whole variable domain GAGVSQSPRYKVAKRGQDVALRCDPISGHVSLFWYQQALGQGPEFLTYFQNEAQLDKSGLPSDRFFAERPEGSVSTLKIQRTQQEDSAVYLCASSFGLMGSPLHFGNGTRLTVT.